These T cell receptor beta chains were read from a single sample in a study of cytomegalovirus exposure and HLA in healthy donors. Sequenced by immunoSEQ multiplex PCR; TCRdb stores in-frame clones only, minus some. The sample lists roughly 160,000 clones, 60% to 80% seen once, with 3.7% in the top ten. The sequencing sample was made of PBMCs. These receptors all stem from a man aged 30 to 39 in good health and CMV-seropositive. The CDR3 runs from the conserved cysteine through the conserved F or W. Fields, in order: D gene, clone size, V gene, J gene, CDR3 protein, CDR3 DNA. D genes are given only for firm matches. Expanded clones get a size class; other rows say once, few or many, or leave the size out.

-	-	TRBV28	TRBJ2-1	CASATYNEQFF	TGTGCTAGCGCGACCTACAATGAGCAGTTCTTC
-	-	TRBV2	TRBJ2-2	CASSVQGNTGELFF	TGTGCCAGCAGTGTTCAGGGGAACACCGGGGAGCTGTTTTTT
-	-	TRBV7-8	TRBJ2-5	CASSLGLGRKETQYF	TGTGCCAGCAGCTTAGGGCTGGGCAGAAAAGAGACCCAGTACTTC
TRBD1	-	TRBV27	TRBJ1-2	CASSPQGPGYGYTF	TGTGCCAGCAGTCCACAGGGGCCCGGCTATGGCTACACCTTC
TRBD1	few	TRBV12-5	TRBJ2-2	CASGLSGQGLSGELFF	TGTGCTAGTGGTTTGTCGGGACAGGGACTTTCCGGGGAGCTGTTTTTT
-	-	TRBV12-5	TRBJ2-7	CASGGHYEQYF	TGTGCTAGTGGGGGCCACTACGAGCAGTACTTC
TRBD1	-	TRBV5-1	TRBJ2-7	CASSLHRGSSSYEQYF	TGCGCCAGCAGCTTACACAGGGGCTCCAGCTCCTACGAGCAGTACTTC
TRBD1	-	TRBV11-3	TRBJ2-1	CASSSRDSYNEQFF	TGTGCCAGCAGCTCCCGGGACAGCTACAATGAGCAGTTCTTC
-	-	TRBV28	TRBJ2-7	CASSLAQAGQYF	TGTGCCAGCAGTTTAGCCCAGGCAGGGCAGTACTTC
TRBD2	-	TRBV5-6	TRBJ2-4	CASSLFGLASKNIQYF	TGTGCCAGCAGCTTGTTCGGACTAGCCTCCAAAAACATTCAGTACTTC
TRBD2	-	TRBV6-5	TRBJ2-2	CASSWSGGASGELFF	TGTGCCAGCAGTTGGAGCGGGGGGGCCTCCGGGGAGCTGTTTTTT
-	-	TRBV7-2	TRBJ2-7	CASSLESLVGGREQYF	TGTGCCAGCAGCTTAGAATCCCTAGTGGGGGGGCGAGAGCAGTACTTC
-	-	TRBV7-6	TRBJ1-1	CASSLARTNMNTEAFF	TGTGCCAGCAGCTTAGCGCGGACAAACATGAACACTGAAGCTTTCTTT
-	-	TRBV5-4	TRBJ2-7	CASSDRARTHHEQYF	TGTGCCAGCAGCGACCGGGCCCGGACTCACCACGAGCAGTACTTC
-	-	TRBV30	TRBJ2-3	CAWSGGGGFTDTQYF	TGTGCCTGGAGTGGAGGGGGAGGGTTCACAGATACGCAGTATTTT
-	once	TRBV6-1	TRBJ1-5	CASSDRARSNQPQHF	TGTGCCAGCAGTGACAGGGCTCGTAGCAATCAGCCCCAGCATTTT
TRBD1	-	TRBV29-1	TRBJ1-5	CSVLGQGEFGNQPQHF	TGCAGCGTGCTCGGACAGGGGGAGTTCGGGAATCAGCCCCAGCATTTT
-	-	TRBV7-2	TRBJ2-3	CASAEEGSSTDTQYF	TGTGCCAGCGCAGAGGAGGGATCCAGCACAGATACGCAGTATTTT
-	few	TRBV5-1	TRBJ2-7	CATLGGEQYF	TGCGCCACCCTGGGGGGTGAGCAGTACTTC
-	-	TRBV28	TRBJ2-1	CASSLIPGGYNEQFF	TGTGCCAGCAGTTTAATTCCAGGGGGGTACAATGAGCAGTTCTTC
-	-	TRBV15	TRBJ1-5	CATSRQNQPQHF	TGTGCCACCAGCAGACAGAATCAGCCCCAGCATTTT
-	few	TRBV6-1	TRBJ2-1	CASSERQVDEQFF	TGTGCCAGCAGTGAAAGACAGGTCGATGAGCAGTTCTTC